The clone carrying this T cell receptor (beta chain) was seen ten or more times. The target antigen is unknown. Looked up from germline, CDR1 is DFQATT and CDR2 is SNEGSKA (reference sequence). Deletions cut 6 bases from V and 3 bases from J, with 8 bases between. The CDR3 spans 11 residues. TCRdb fed the reads into MiXCR, producing one record per CDR3 protein. Of about 140,000 distinct CDR3 sequences listed, approximately 5.9% are singletons. The data belong to a study of T cell repertoires in cytomegalovirus infection. Study summary: CMV infection and matching HLA type were both indicated by public TCR beta signatures. Study-wide results and caveats: Summed frequency of public TCR beta families distinguished CMV carriers with the relevant HLA. CMV-specific TCR beta clonotypes restricted by HLA-C were the ones dominating the ex vivo response.

This receptor was identified in a human donor in good health (CMV status not recorded). Some clones in this sample may be carry-over from other donors' samples. The source material was PBMCs. The chain couples TRBV20-1 to TRBJ1-1; unclear D gene. CDR3 bases: TGCAGTGCACGAAGGGACACTGAAGCTTTCTTT. Its protein product is CSARRDTEAFF.